This T cell receptor beta chain was obtained from a study of human T cells and chemical hapten exposure. Study information: All through the approximately 23-week study, the scalp of each patient received diphenylcyclopropenone doses weekly. Minor pooled library volume differences mainly drove per-sample TCR yield variation.

The table lists this clonotype with many counts. Antigen specificity is unknown. Study-wide findings and caveats: TCRs exceeding a frequency of 1 in 1000 stayed unchanged under DPC sensitization.

MiXCR was run by TCRdb on the RACE reads, yielding one entry per CDR3 protein. The table shows roughly 180,000 distinct CDR3 sequences, with about 14% occurring only once. In germline, CDR1 is DFQATT, CDR2 SNEGSKA (reference sequence). The CDR3 sequence is 14 residues long. Between the trimmed V and J ends, which lost 4 bases and 1 base, there was a span of 11 bases. Time point reported: patch test 1, 2 weeks after DPC sensitization. The sample's treatment: therapeutic diphenylcyclopropenone sensitization with weekly scalp DPC. Patches went on only after blood had been drawn each time. The sequence was collected from a woman aged 30 to 39 with alopecia areata. Some clones in this sample may be carry-over from other donors' samples. The chain has TRBV20-1 and TRBJ1-5; possibly TRBD1 for D (5 bases). Here the sequenced sample was whole blood, taken in connection with sensitization to the hapten diphenylcyclopropenone (DPC). The CDR3 DNA reads as TGCAGTGCTAAGTTTACAGGAAGCAATCAGCCCCAGCATTTT. Translation gives CSAKFTGSNQPQHF.